This T cell receptor beta chain was identified in a study of beta chain features in type 1 diabetes. Worth noting for this clone: No antigen is known for it.

Trimming shortened V by 4 bases and J by 0 bases, and 11 bases separated the two germline ends. The germline CDR1 and CDR2 sequences are MNHNY and SVGAGI (reference sequence). This CDR3 spans 15 amino acids. Every bit of the isolated RNA underwent reverse transcription, so sequencing read expressed TCRB transcripts. TCRdb's copy holds only in-frame clones and misses some; the assay was immunoSEQ multiplex PCR. Of roughly 300,000 clones listed, about a tenth are singletons. Overall study findings and caveats: Patients showed naive, central memory and Treg TCRB repertoires that appeared more similar than those of healthy donors. Any HLA effect on TCRB rearrangement was left unresolved by small sub-analyses. Within each of all four CD4+ subsets, Type 1 diabetes patients had TCRB CDR3s that were moderately but significantly shorter.

This clonotype originated in a young man with type 1 diabetes. The sequenced material came from central memory CD4+ T cells from blood. V usage is TRBV6-6 and J usage is TRBJ2-3; D may be TRBD1 or TRBD2 (6 bases each). The CDR3 DNA is TGTGCCAGCAGTTTTCAGGGGAGGAGCACAGATACGCAGTATTTT. Protein: CASSFQGRSTDTQYF.